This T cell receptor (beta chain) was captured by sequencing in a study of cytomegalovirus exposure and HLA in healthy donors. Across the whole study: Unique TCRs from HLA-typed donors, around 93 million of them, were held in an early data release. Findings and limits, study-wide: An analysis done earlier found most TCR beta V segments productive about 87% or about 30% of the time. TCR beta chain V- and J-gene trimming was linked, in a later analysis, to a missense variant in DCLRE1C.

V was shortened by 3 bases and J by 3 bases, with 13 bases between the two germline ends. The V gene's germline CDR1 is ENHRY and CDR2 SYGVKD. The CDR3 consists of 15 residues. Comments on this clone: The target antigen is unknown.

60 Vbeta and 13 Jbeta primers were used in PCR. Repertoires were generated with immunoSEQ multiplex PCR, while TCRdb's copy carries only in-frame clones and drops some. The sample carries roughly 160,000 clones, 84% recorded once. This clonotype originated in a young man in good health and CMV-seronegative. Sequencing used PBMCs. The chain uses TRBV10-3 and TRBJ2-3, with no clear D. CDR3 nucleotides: TGTGCCATCAGTGACCCCAATACAAAAACAGATACGCAGTATTTT. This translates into CAISDPNTKTDTQYF.